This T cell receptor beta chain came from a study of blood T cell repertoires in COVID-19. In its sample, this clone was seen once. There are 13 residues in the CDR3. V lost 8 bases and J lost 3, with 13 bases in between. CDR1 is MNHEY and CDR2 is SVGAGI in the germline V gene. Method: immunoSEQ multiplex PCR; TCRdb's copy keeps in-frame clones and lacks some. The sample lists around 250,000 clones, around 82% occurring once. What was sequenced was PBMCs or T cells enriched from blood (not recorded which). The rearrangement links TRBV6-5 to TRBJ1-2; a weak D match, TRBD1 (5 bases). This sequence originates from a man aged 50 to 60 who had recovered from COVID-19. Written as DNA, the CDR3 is TGTGCCAGCGGACACCATTGGGACTATGGCTACACCTTC. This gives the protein CASGHHWDYGYTF.